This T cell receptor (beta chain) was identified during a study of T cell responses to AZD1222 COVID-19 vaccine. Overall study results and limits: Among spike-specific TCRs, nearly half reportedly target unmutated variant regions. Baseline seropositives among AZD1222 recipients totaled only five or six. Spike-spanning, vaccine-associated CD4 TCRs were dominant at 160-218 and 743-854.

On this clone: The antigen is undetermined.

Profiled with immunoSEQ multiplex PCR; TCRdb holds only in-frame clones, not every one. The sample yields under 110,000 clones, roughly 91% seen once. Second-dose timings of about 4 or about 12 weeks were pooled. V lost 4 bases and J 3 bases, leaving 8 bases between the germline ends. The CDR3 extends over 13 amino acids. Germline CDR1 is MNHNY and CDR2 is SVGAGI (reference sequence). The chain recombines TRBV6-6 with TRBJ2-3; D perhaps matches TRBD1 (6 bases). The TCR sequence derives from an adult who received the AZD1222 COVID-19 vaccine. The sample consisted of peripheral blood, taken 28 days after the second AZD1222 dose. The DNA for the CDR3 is TGTGCCAGCAGTTCGCAGGGGACAGATACGCAGTATTTT. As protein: CASSSQGTDTQYF.